These 27 T cell receptor beta chains were all obtained from the same sample, sequenced in a study of T cell responses to AZD1222 COVID-19 vaccine. Produced via immunoSEQ multiplex PCR; TCRdb's table is partial and in-frame only. The profile shows about 110,000 clones, about 89% of them singletons. Material: peripheral blood, obtained on day 0 of AZD1222 vaccination. The receptor set was obtained from an adult in good health.

The V gene is TRBV7-6, the J gene TRBJ2-3; 14 bases are a match to TRBD2. Looked up from germline, CDR1 is SGHVS and CDR2 is FNYEAQ. With 9 bases clipped from V and 5 bases from J, the junction kept 7 bases outside the gene matches. The CDR3 has 15 amino acids. CDR3 residues: CASSTSGGAGDTQYF. For the CDR3, the DNA is TGTGCCAGTTCGACTAGCGGGGGGGCGGGAGATACGCAGTATTTT.

This clone was seen a single time. The genes are TRBV3-1 (or the pseudogene TRBV3-2) and TRBJ1-2; D is undetermined. V was trimmed by 0 bases and J by 1 base, leaving 12 bases between them. This CDR3 spans 16 amino acids. Germline-derived CDR1 and CDR2 are LGHDT and YNNKEL (reference sequence). The CDR3 DNA reads TGTGCCAGCAGCCAAGATGTGGCACAAATTAACTATGGCTACACCTTC. Translated, it gives CASSQDVAQINYGYTF.

The chain couples TRBV19 to TRBJ1-5, with TRBD1 matching 7 bases. CDR3 size: 15 residues. Germline lookup yields CDR1 LNHDA and CDR2 SQIVND (reference sequence). Trimming removed 8 bases from V and 7 bases from J; junction bases left unmatched: 14. The CDR3 loop is CASRWGRGGGQPQHF. In DNA form, the CDR3 reads TGTGCCAGTCGGTGGGGTCGAGGGGGCGGACAGCCCCAGCATTTT.

The chain joins TRBV30 to TRBJ1-5; D remains unclear. The CDR3 runs to 15 residues. Between the trimmed V and J ends, which lost 0 bases and 3 bases, there was a span of 12 bases. CDR1 GTSNPN and CDR2 SVGIG come from the germline V gene (reference sequence). CDR3 bases: TGTGCCTGGAGTGTACTTCGGGGAGACAATCAGCCCCAGCATTTT. Its protein product is CAWSVLRGDNQPQHF.

The V gene is TRBV9, the J gene TRBJ2-7, with 9 bases aligning to TRBD1. CDR3 length: 16 amino acids. CDR1 SGDLS and CDR2 YYNGEE come from the germline V gene. The V gene end was trimmed by 4 bases and the J gene end by 3 bases; junction bases not matched to a gene: 11. The CDR3 here is CASSKLGDRDVYEQYF. The CDR3 DNA follows: TGTGCCAGCAGCAAACTCGGGGACAGGGATGTCTACGAGCAGTACTTC.

The chain is built from TRBV2 and TRBJ2-5; 13 bases agree with TRBD2. CDR1 and CDR2 (germline): SNHLY, FYNNEI. V shed 4 bases and J 4 bases; nucleotides not matched to a gene: 3. CDR3 length: 15 amino acids. Written as DNA, the CDR3 is TGTGCCAGCAGTGGGACTAGCGGGAGACCAGAGACCCAGTACTTC. Its protein is CASSGTSGRPETQYF.

The chain employs TRBV18 and TRBJ1-4; no definite D call. V was cut by 3 bases and J by 13 bases, with 9 bases left in between. The length of the CDR3 is 11 residues. CDR1 and CDR2 (germline): KGHSH, LQKENI. The CDR3 sequence is CASSPGWTLFF. CDR3 in DNA: TGTGCCAGCTCACCCGGGTGGACACTGTTTTTT.

This chain uses TRBV7-3 with TRBJ2-5, with unresolved D. The CDR3 is 15 residues long. V lost 5 bases and J 4 bases, leaving 17 bases between the germline ends. CDR1 and CDR2 from the germline V gene are SGHTA and FQGTGA. CDR3 sequence reads: CASSMIGSSGETQYF. The CDR3 region has the DNA TGTGCCAGCAGCATGATAGGGTCGTCTGGAGAGACCCAGTACTTC. Based on the CDR3 plus reference TRBV7-3 and TRBJ2-5, the full variable domain is GAGVSQTPSNKVTEKGKYVELRCDPISGHTALYWYRQSLGQGPEFLIYFQGTGAADDSGLPNDRFFAVRPEGSVSTLKIQRTERGDSAVYLCASSMIGSSGETQYFGPGTRLLVL.

The chain combines TRBV7-2 with TRBJ1-5, with unresolved D. V was cut by 2 bases and J by 0 bases, with 11 bases left in between. The CDR3 runs 16 residues. CDR1 and CDR2 from the germline V gene are SGHTA and FQGNSA. The CDR3 nucleotides read TGTGCCAGCAGCTTAAGTGGAGGAACTAGCAATCAGCCCCAGCATTTT. The encoded protein is CASSLSGGTSNQPQHF.

The gene calls are TRBV19 and TRBJ1-2; perhaps TRBD1 as D (6 bases). Germline V CDR1 and CDR2: LNHDA, SQIVND (reference sequence). V gave up 0 bases and J gave up 8 bases, with 13 bases separating them. The CDR3 extends over 14 amino acids. The CDR3 DNA reads as TGTGCCAGTAGTATAGATCCACAGGGCGGAGGCTACACCTTC. Protein sequence: CASSIDPQGGGYTF.

This clone was counted between two and nine times. The chain joins TRBV7-7 to TRBJ2-2, with 7 nucleotides matching TRBD1. J was trimmed by 1 base and V by 4 bases; bases with no gene match: 3. The germline V gene has CDR1 SSHAT and CDR2 FNYEAQ (reference sequence). The CDR3 runs to 15 residues. CDR3 in DNA: TGTGCCAGCAGCTCGGGACAGTGGAACACCGGGGAGCTGTTTTTT. This encodes CASSSGQWNTGELFF.

The chain joins TRBV15 to TRBJ1-6, with no clear D. CDR1 LNHNV and CDR2 YYDKDF come from the germline V gene (reference sequence). V was cut by 1 base and J by 7 bases, with 14 bases left in between. The CDR3 loop spans 16 amino acids. CDR3 region: CATSRVGSNANSPLHF. The DNA of the CDR3 is TGTGCCACCAGCAGAGTCGGCAGTAACGCAAATTCACCCCTCCACTTT.

The V call is TRBV5-1, the J call TRBJ1-2; 8 nucleotides align to TRBD1. The trim removed 4 bases at V and 5 bases at J, leaving 7 bases unmatched. The CDR3 totals 14 residues. The germline CDR1 and CDR2 sequences are SGHRS and YFSETQ. As DNA, the CDR3 is TGCGCCAGCAGCCCGGGACAGGTTTCTTATGGCTACACCTTC. Protein product: CASSPGQVSYGYTF.

V and J are TRBV6-6 and TRBJ2-5, with D perhaps given as TRBD1 or TRBD2 (5 bases each). With 2 bases removed from V and 5 bases from J, the gap between germline ends came to 12 bases. There are 14 residues in the CDR3. Germline CDR1 is MNHNY and CDR2 is SVGAGI (reference sequence). This CDR3 reads CASSYPGLGETQYF. DNA of the CDR3: TGTGCCAGCAGTTACCCGGGGCTGGGTGAGACCCAGTACTTC.

CDR3 DNA sequence: TGTGCCAGCAGTTATCTGGAGGGAAGGACCATATATTTT. Translating gives CASSYLEGRTIYF. The J gene is TRBJ1-3, the V gene TRBV6-5; D ambiguous. Germline lookup yields CDR1 MNHEY and CDR2 SVGAGI. The length of the CDR3 is 13 residues. The germline V and J ends were trimmed by 3 bases and 10 bases, with 13 bases remaining between them.

The chain links TRBV30 to TRBJ1-1, with TRBD1 identical over 12 bases. Germline CDR1 GTSNPN, CDR2 SVGIG (reference sequence). J lost 5 bases, V lost 4 bases, and 11 bases had no gene match. This CDR3 comprises 16 residues. CDR3 sequence: CAWIGTGGERGTEAFF. DNA of the CDR3: TGTGCCTGGATAGGGACAGGGGGCGAGAGAGGTACTGAAGCTTTCTTT.

The V gene is TRBV6-4, the J gene TRBJ2-1; D gene ambiguous. V lost 6 bases and J lost 6, with 15 bases in between. Germline-derived CDR1 and CDR2 are MRHNA and SNTAGT. CDR3 length equals 14 residues. The CDR3 sequence: CASSGTISGNEQFF. CDR3 nucleotides: TGTGCCAGCAGCGGAACCATTTCTGGCAATGAGCAGTTCTTC.

This clone is a singleton in its sample. The chain recombines TRBV28 with TRBJ1-5; D is uncertain. The V and J ends lost 0 bases and 0 bases respectively, with 9 bases between them. From germline, CDR1 is MDHEN and CDR2 SYDVKM. The CDR3 sequence is 16 residues long. As DNA, the CDR3 is TGTGCCAGCAGTTTATGGTTTAACCCTAGCAATCAGCCCCAGCATTTT. Encoded protein: CASSLWFNPSNQPQHF. The whole variable domain, filled in from reference TRBV28 and TRBJ1-5, reads DVKVTQSSRYLVKRTGEKVFLECVQDMDHENMFWYRQDPGLGLRLIYFSYDVKMKEKGDIPEGYSVSREKKERFSLILESASTNQTSMYLCASSLWFNPSNQPQHFGDGTRLSIL.

The J gene is TRBJ1-5, the V gene TRBV4-1; D is ambiguous. V was trimmed by 1 base and J by 2 bases, leaving 12 bases between them. The germline CDR1 and CDR2 sequences are MGHRA and YSYEKL. This CDR3 spans 16 amino acids. CDR3 coding DNA: TGCGCCAGCAGCCAAGTAGGAGGAAACGGCAATCAGCCCCAGCATTTT. Amino acid sequence: CASSQVGGNGNQPQHF.

The chain links TRBV6-5 to TRBJ1-3; D is perhaps TRBD1 (5 bases). The CDR3 is 13 amino acids. Germline lookup yields CDR1 MNHEY and CDR2 SVGAGI. Trimming shortened V by 6 bases and J by 3 bases, and 9 bases separated the two germline ends. CDR3 residues: CASSQDSGNTIYF. The CDR3 coding sequence is TGTGCCAGCAGCCAAGACAGTGGAAACACCATATATTTT.

The chain is built from TRBV28 and TRBJ1-2; no clear D. Germline lookup yields CDR1 MDHEN and CDR2 SYDVKM. V dropped 5 bases and J dropped 4 bases, with 11 bases sitting between them. The CDR3 is 13 residues long. The CDR3 protein is CASSPAPGYGYTF. The CDR3 DNA reads as TGTGCCAGCAGTCCCGCCCCGGGCTATGGCTACACCTTC.

The V gene is TRBV12-3 or TRBV12-4, the J gene TRBJ2-5; D gene ambiguous. The CDR3 loop spans 13 amino acids. Trimming stripped 1 base from V and 7 bases from J, with 10 bases between. The CDR3 region has the DNA TGTGCCAGCAGTTTAGGGATTGGCGGGACCCAGTACTTC. This codes for CASSLGIGGTQYF.

J is TRBJ2-3 and V is TRBV29-1; D is uncertain. Looked up from germline, CDR1 is SQVTM and CDR2 is ANQGSEA. The CDR3 spans 13 residues. The ends were cut back, 7 bases at V and 3 bases at J, with 14 bases in the middle. The CDR3 protein is CSARRPLTDTQYF. The DNA of the CDR3 is TGCAGCGCCCGCAGGCCTCTTACAGATACGCAGTATTTT.

V is TRBV7-8 and J is TRBJ1-6; D uncertain. V was trimmed by 8 bases and J by 10 bases, leaving 21 bases between them. Germline V CDR1 and CDR2: SGHVS, FQNEAQ. CDR3 length: 15 amino acids. The CDR3 nucleotides are TGTGCCAGCTCCGAAAGTGGTCGGGGTTGGTCACCCCTCCACTTT. It codes for CASSESGRGWSPLHF. Variable domain in full (rest from reference TRBV7-8 and TRBJ1-6): GAGVSQSPRYKVAKRGQDVALRCDPISGHVSLFWYQQALGQGPEFLTYFQNEAQLDKSGLPSDRFFAERPEGSVSTLKIQRTQQEDSAVYLCASSESGRGWSPLHFGNGTRLTVT.

About this clone itself: Other DNA sequences in this sample translate to the same CDR3. The J gene is TRBJ1-2, the V gene TRBV30; D call uncertain. CDR1 is GTSNPN, CDR2 SVGIG, per germline (reference sequence). Trimming removed 1 base at V and 4 bases at J, with 7 bases between. The CDR3 extends over 12 amino acids. This CDR3 is CAWSAGSYGYTF. CDR3 sequence (DNA): TGTGCCTGGAGTGCTGGTTCCTATGGCTACACCTTC.

In DNA form, the CDR3 reads TGTGCCAGCAGCCTAGCGGGAGCCGGCTCGCGAGAGCAGTACTTC. Amino acids: CASSLAGAGSREQYF. V gene TRBV5-4 combines with J gene TRBJ2-7; TRBD2 matches 10 bases. The germline gives CDR1 SGHNT, CDR2 YYREEE (reference sequence). The ends lost 4 bases at V and 7 bases at J; junction bases unmatched: 11. The CDR3 runs to 15 residues. The whole variable domain, remainder taken from reference TRBV5-4 and TRBJ2-7, is ETGVTQSPTHLIKTRGQQVTLRCSSQSGHNTVSWYQQALGQGPQFIFQYYREEENGRGNFPPRFSGLQFPNYSSELNVNALELDDSALYLCASSLAGAGSREQYFGPGTRLTVT.

The chain uses TRBV29-1 and TRBJ1-1; D is ambiguous. CDR1 SQVTM and CDR2 ANQGSEA come from the germline V gene. There are 13 residues in the CDR3. With 3 bases removed from V and 3 bases from J, the gap between germline ends came to 11 bases. The CDR3 spells CSVDVGSDTEAFF. The CDR3 nucleotides read TGCAGCGTTGACGTAGGGAGTGACACTGAAGCTTTCTTT.